The 20 T cell receptor beta chains given below trace back to one sample, sequenced in a study of Graves' ophthalmopathy and Graves' hyperthyroidism. The authors amplified TCR beta CDR3 regions, and they did so from RNA transcripts for repertoire sequencing. In the first round, RT-PCR was carried out with HTBI primers, and a multiplex PCR formed the second round. TCRdb independently ran MiXCR on the multiplex PCR reads; one entry per CDR3 protein. The data hold 450,000 or so distinct CDR3 sequences, with under 15% observed a single time. Sequencing was carried out using blood. These receptor sequences come from a woman younger than 45 with Graves' ophthalmopathy.

This clonotype was observed a handful of times. The chain carries TRBV29-1 and TRBJ2-1; D is ambiguous. V lost 4 bases and J 9 bases, leaving 1 base between the germline ends. The CDR3 extends over 8 amino acids. The germline V gene has CDR1 SQVTM and CDR2 ANQGSEA. The CDR3 nucleotides are TGCAGCGTTGCTGAGCAGTTCTTC. Its protein product is CSVAEQFF.

This clonotype has a count of ten or more. The rearrangement uses TRBV28 and TRBJ2-2; the D is unclear. Germline CDR1 reads MDHEN; CDR2 reads SYDVKM. This CDR3 is 14 amino acids long. V shed 1 base and J shed 5 bases, with 8 bases lying between them. The CDR3 DNA sequence: TGTGCCAGCAGTTTATATACGGAGACCGGGGAGCTGTTTTTT. Its translation: CASSLYTETGELFF.

This clonotype was seen at least ten times. This sequence joins TRBV5-1 and TRBJ2-5; a weak D match, TRBD1 (5 bases). V was pared by 0 bases and J by 0 bases, with 6 bases between. The CDR3 consists of 14 residues. Germline CDR1 SGHRS, CDR2 YFSETQ. CDR3 in DNA: TGCGCCAGCAGCTTGGCGGACAACCAAGAGACCCAGTACTTC. Translating it yields CASSLADNQETQYF.

DNA for the CDR3: TGTGCCTGGACCGAGTGGACGTACACCGGGGAGCTGTTTTTT. The encoded protein is CAWTEWTYTGELFF. This sequence joins TRBV30 and TRBJ2-2, with D unclear. This CDR3 contains 14 residues. Germline CDR1 is GTSNPN and CDR2 is SVGIG (reference sequence). The ends were cut back, 4 bases at V and 3 bases at J, with 12 bases in the middle.

This clonotype was seen at least ten times. One base away lies a much larger clone, so this may be a sequencing read error. The chain employs TRBV12-3 or TRBV12-4 and TRBJ1-1; D is unresolved. The CDR3 has 13 residues. Trimming stripped 2 bases from V and 5 bases from J, with 9 bases between. Here the CDR3 DNA reads TGTGCCAGCAGTTTAATGGGGAGGACTGAAGCTTTCTTT. Translated: CASSLMGRTEAFF.

This clonotype was observed many times. This chain connects TRBV12-3 or TRBV12-4 to TRBJ1-2; TRBD1 agrees at 10 bases. After removal of 5 bases from V and 4 bases from J, the junction contained 4 bases not matched to a gene. The CDR3 covers 14 residues. This CDR3 reads CASSTRDRGYGYTF. The CDR3 DNA is TGTGCCAGCAGTACGAGGGACAGGGGCTATGGCTACACCTTC.

In this sample, this clonotype turned up many times. The gene calls are TRBV9 and TRBJ2-7; D might be TRBD1 (5 bases). Trimming shortened V by 3 bases and J by 5 bases, and 15 bases separated the two germline ends. The CDR3 sequence is 14 residues long. Germline loops: CDR1 SGDLS, CDR2 YYNGEE. The CDR3 spells CASSAGPSLNEQYF. The CDR3 bases are TGTGCCAGCAGCGCAGGGCCGAGTCTGAACGAGCAGTACTTC.

The rearrangement links TRBV28 to TRBJ1-1, with D uncertain. The CDR3 sequence is 13 residues long. The V gene's germline CDR1 is MDHEN and CDR2 SYDVKM. Between the trimmed V and J ends, which lost 2 bases and 4 bases, there was a span of 8 bases. This chain's CDR3 is CASSLIGVTEAFF. The CDR3 bases are TGTGCCAGCAGTTTAATAGGAGTCACTGAAGCTTTCTTT.

Many counts were recorded for this clonotype. The genes are TRBV7-3 and TRBJ2-2; D is uncertain. The CDR3 consists of 12 residues. Looked up from germline, CDR1 is SGHTA and CDR2 is FQGTGA. V was pared by 8 bases and J by 8 bases, with 12 bases between. This CDR3 is CASASRSGELFF. As DNA, the CDR3 is TGTGCCAGCGCCTCTCGTTCAGGGGAGCTGTTTTTT.

This chain joins TRBV27 and TRBJ2-5; TRBD1 is a possible D gene (6 bases). Germline V gene sequence: CDR1 MNHEY, CDR2 SMNVEV (reference sequence). The ends were cut back, 5 bases at V and 5 bases at J, with 12 bases in the middle. The CDR3 has 13 residues. Here the CDR3 reads CASSRGQRETQYF. The CDR3 DNA reads TGTGCCAGCAGTAGGGGACAACGGGAGACCCAGTACTTC.

This clonotype was seen many times. This rearrangement joins TRBV6-5 to TRBJ2-5, with 9 positions matching TRBD1. The length of the CDR3 is 16 residues. With V trimmed by 1 base and J by 3 bases, 6 bases remained unmatched. Germline CDR1 and CDR2: MNHEY and SVGAGI. Here the CDR3 DNA reads TGTGCCAGCAGTTACTTTCGACAGGGGGAAAAAGAGACCCAGTACTTC. It specifies CASSYFRQGEKETQYF.

This clonotype was recorded many times. The chain combines TRBV4-1 with TRBJ2-7; 8 bases map to TRBD1. J gave up 3 bases and V 5 bases, and 12 bases lay outside the gene matches. CDR1 and CDR2 from the germline V gene are MGHRA and YSYEKL. The CDR3 is 16 residues long. CDR3 residues: CASSFSRTGNGYEQYF. DNA for the CDR3: TGCGCCAGCAGCTTTAGTCGGACAGGGAATGGCTACGAGCAGTACTTC.

This sequence joins TRBV12-3 or TRBV12-4 and TRBJ2-7; 8 bases agree with TRBD1. Trimming removed 6 bases from V and 3 bases from J; junction bases left unmatched: 10. The CDR3 is 15 residues long. This CDR3 is CASSRSGQGFYEQYF. CDR3 coding DNA: TGTGCCAGCAGCCGATCCGGACAGGGCTTCTACGAGCAGTACTTC.

V gene TRBV28 combines with J gene TRBJ2-7; a weak D match, TRBD2 (6 bases). This CDR3 has 14 residues. Germline CDR1 MDHEN, CDR2 SYDVKM. V was shortened by 5 bases and J by 7 bases, with 18 bases between the two germline ends. CDR3 residues: CASSRGDWDREQYF. CDR3 coding DNA: TGTGCCAGCAGTCGCGGGGACTGGGATAGGGAGCAGTACTTC.

This clonotype was recorded at least ten times. This chain uses TRBV6-1 with TRBJ2-7; 11 bases are a match to TRBD1. The germline V gene has CDR1 MNHNS and CDR2 SASEGT. The J segment lost 3 bases and the V segment lost 7 bases, leaving 5 bases of the junction unmatched. The CDR3 runs 14 residues. CDR3 sequence (DNA): TGTGCCAGCATGGCCGGGACAGGGGGCTACGAGCAGTACTTC. Residues: CASMAGTGGYEQYF.

The table lists this clonotype with many counts. The V and J genes are TRBV5-1 and TRBJ2-6, with 12 bases lining up with TRBD2. V shed 2 bases, J shed 1 base, and the junction held 4 bases outside the gene matches. The length of the CDR3 is 18 residues. Germline loops: CDR1 SGHRS, CDR2 YFSETQ. The CDR3 spells CASSLSSGGASGANVLTF. The CDR3 nucleotides read TGCGCCAGCAGCTTATCTAGCGGGGGGGCGTCTGGGGCCAACGTCCTGACTTTC. Full variable domain (rest looked up from reference TRBV5-1 and TRBJ2-6): KAGVTQTPRYLIKTRGQQVTLSCSPISGHRSVSWYQQTPGQGLQFLFEYFSETQRNKGNFPGRFSGRQFSNSRSEMNVSTLELGDSALYLCASSLSSGGASGANVLTFGAGSRLTVL.

This clonotype was recorded many times. Here the CDR3 reads CSFTDMGRGYGYTF. The CDR3 region has the DNA TGCAGCTTTACCGATATGGGCAGGGGTTATGGCTACACCTTC. This rearrangement joins TRBV29-1 to TRBJ1-2, with D perhaps TRBD1 (6 bases). Trimming took off 8 bases at V and 5 bases at J, with 21 bases between the two ends. The germline gives CDR1 SQVTM, CDR2 ANQGSEA. The CDR3 has 14 amino acids.

J is TRBJ1-1 and V is TRBV5-1; perhaps TRBD1 as D (5 bases). CDR3 length equals 16 residues. CDR1 is SGHRS and CDR2 is YFSETQ in the germline V gene. Trimming left V 0 bases short and J 0 bases short, with 12 bases between. The CDR3, as DNA: TGCGCCAGCAGCTTGGTAACAGGCTCTTTGAACACTGAAGCTTTCTTT. Its translation is CASSLVTGSLNTEAFF.

The rearrangement links TRBV7-8 to TRBJ2-7; possible D gene TRBD2, 6 bases. The V end was cut by 0 bases, the J end by 0 bases, with 9 bases between. Germline loops: CDR1 SGHVS, CDR2 FQNEAQ. The CDR3 totals 15 residues. The CDR3 bases are TGTGCCAGCAGCTTAGCGCGGGGAGCCTCCTACGAGCAGTACTTC. Residues: CASSLARGASYEQYF.

This clonotype came up many times. The chain uses TRBV5-1 and TRBJ1-1; TRBD1 might be the D (6 bases). Trimming stripped 1 base from V and 4 bases from J, with 11 bases between. The CDR3 has 14 residues. Looked up from germline, CDR1 is SGHRS and CDR2 is YFSETQ. The CDR3 bases are TGCGCCAGCAGCTTGACAGGGTATACCACTGAAGCTTTCTTT. Its translation: CASSLTGYTTEAFF.